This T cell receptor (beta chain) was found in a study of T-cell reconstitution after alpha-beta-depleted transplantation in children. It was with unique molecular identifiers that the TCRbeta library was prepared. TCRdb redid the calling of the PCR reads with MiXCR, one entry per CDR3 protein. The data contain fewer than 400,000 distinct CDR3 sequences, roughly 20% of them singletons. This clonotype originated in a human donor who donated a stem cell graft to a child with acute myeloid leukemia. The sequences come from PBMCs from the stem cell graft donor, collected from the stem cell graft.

The CDR3 is CSARTTGYANEKLFF. The CDR3 DNA reads as TGCAGTGCTAGAACCACGGGTTACGCGAATGAAAAACTGTTTTTT. This rearrangement joins TRBV20-1 to TRBJ1-4, with D hard to call. This CDR3 spans 15 amino acids. The germline V gene has CDR1 DFQATT and CDR2 SNEGSKA (reference sequence). V lost 2 bases and J 5 bases, leaving 15 bases between the germline ends.